These 10 T cell receptor beta chains originate from one sample sequenced in a study of blood T cell repertoires in COVID-19. Profiling relied on immunoSEQ multiplex PCR, and the TCRdb table lists in-frame clones only, not all of them. The sample carries about 240,000 clones, about 88% recorded once. The sequencing input was peripheral blood. The source of these receptors is a woman aged 40 to 50 who had recovered from COVID-19.

The chain combines TRBV5-6 with TRBJ1-2, with 7 bases identical to TRBD1. CDR1 is SGHDT and CDR2 is YYEEEE in the germline V gene. J was trimmed by 8 bases and V by 4 bases; bases with no gene match: 11. The CDR3 loop spans 14 amino acids. The CDR3 DNA follows: TGTGCCAGCAGCCAGGGACAGTGGTCGGGAGGCTACACCTTC. Translating it yields CASSQGQWSGGYTF.

V usage is TRBV7-8 and J usage is TRBJ2-1; TRBD2 aligns across 10 bases. The CDR3 loop spans 17 amino acids. V gave up 2 bases and J gave up 0 bases; unmatched junction bases: 4. In germline, CDR1 is SGHVS, CDR2 FQNEAQ. The CDR3 loop reads CASSLWASGSSYNEQFF. The DNA of the CDR3 is TGTGCCAGCAGCTTATGGGCTAGCGGGAGCTCCTACAATGAGCAGTTCTTC.

The chain combines TRBV5-1 with TRBJ2-2; possibly TRBD2 for D (5 bases). This CDR3 is built from 16 residues. CDR1 is SGHRS and CDR2 is YFSETQ in the germline V gene. The V gene lost 5 bases and the J gene lost 0 bases, with 14 bases spanning the gap. CDR3 in amino acids: CASSQRIDANTGELFF. Here the CDR3 DNA reads TGCGCCAGCAGTCAGCGGATAGACGCGAACACCGGGGAGCTGTTTTTT.

The V call is TRBV4-2, the J call TRBJ2-3, with TRBD2 identical over 9 bases. Germline V gene lookup returns CDR1 LGHNA and CDR2 YNFKEQ. The CDR3 loop spans 18 amino acids. The trim removed 2 bases at V and 0 bases at J, leaving 9 bases unmatched. For the CDR3, the DNA is TGTGCCAGCAGCCAACGACTAGCGGCCCCCTCCAGCACAGATACGCAGTATTTT. Encoded protein: CASSQRLAAPSSTDTQYF.

CDR3 region: CASSMGGQGIFEQYF. In nucleotides, the CDR3 is TGTGCCAGTAGTATGGGCGGACAGGGTATCTTCGAGCAGTACTTC. The rearrangement joins TRBV19 to TRBJ2-7; TRBD1 matches 8 bases. The germline CDR1 and CDR2 sequences are LNHDA and SQIVND (reference sequence). The CDR3 is 15 residues long. The junction had 10 bases not matched to a gene; V was cut back by 3 bases and J by 6 bases.

The table lists this clone with a count of one. The chain has TRBV6-2 or TRBV6-3 and TRBJ1-2; D may be TRBD1 (5 bases). The ends were cut back, 2 bases at V and 7 bases at J, with 11 bases in the middle. The CDR3 contains 13 residues. The germline gives CDR1 MNHEY, CDR2 SVGEGT. The CDR3 protein is CASSYPGVGGYTF. CDR3 sequence (DNA): TGTGCCAGCAGTTACCCGGGGGTCGGTGGCTACACCTTC.

The V and J genes are TRBV7-9 and TRBJ1-5, with a possible D match to TRBD1 (6 bases). V shed 1 base and J shed 6 bases, with 7 bases lying between them. The germline CDR1 and CDR2 sequences are SEHNR and FQNEAQ (reference sequence). The CDR3 has 13 residues. CDR3 loop: CASSLGGLQPQHF. CDR3 nucleotide sequence: TGTGCCAGCAGCTTAGGGGGGCTTCAGCCCCAGCATTTT.

This clone was detected only once. Written as DNA, the CDR3 is TGTGCCTGGAGCAGGCCAAGCAATCAGCCCCAGCATTTT. Residues: CAWSRPSNQPQHF. The chain links TRBV30 to TRBJ1-5; D unclear. The germline V and J ends were trimmed by 3 bases and 1 base, with 7 bases remaining between them. From germline, CDR1 is GTSNPN and CDR2 SVGIG (reference sequence). This CDR3 comprises 13 residues. Based on the CDR3 plus reference TRBV30 and TRBJ1-5, the full variable domain is SQTIHQWPATLVQPVGSPLSLECTVEGTSNPNLYWYRQAAGRGLQLLFYSVGIGQISSEVPQNLSASRPQDRQFILSSKKLLLSDSGFYLCAWSRPSNQPQHFGDGTRLSIL.

The CDR3 nucleotides read TGTGCCAGCAGTTACTCAGGGGTCTACGAGCAGTACTTC. Its translation: CASSYSGVYEQYF. The V and J genes are TRBV6-6 and TRBJ2-7; possibly TRBD1 for D (5 bases). Germline CDR1 and CDR2: MNHNY and SVGAGI (reference sequence). V was pared by 0 bases and J by 3 bases, with 6 bases between. CDR3 size: 13 residues.

The chain joins TRBV4-2 to TRBJ2-5; 10 bases are a match to TRBD1. This CDR3 comprises 17 residues. V lost 1 base to trimming and J lost 4 bases; unmatched junction nucleotides: 9. CDR1 is LGHNA and CDR2 is YNFKEQ in the germline V gene. CDR3 coding DNA: TGTGCCAGCAGCCAAGCCGGGGGACAGGGGATTAGAGAGACCCAGTACTTC. Translating gives CASSQAGGQGIRETQYF.